There are a few counts of the clone carrying this T cell receptor beta chain. Its antigen remains unknown. This entry is derived from a study of blood T cells in healthy people across ages. Findings and limits, study-wide: Strong correlation linked observed beta diversity and percent naive T cells.

This CDR3 has 15 amino acids. The trim removed 6 bases at V and 5 bases at J, leaving 6 bases unmatched. The use of a sample-barcoded 5' primer and a J-beta primer mix characterized a second PCR of about 7 to 12 cycles. Each CDR3 protein gets one entry after TCRdb re-called the 5' RACE reads with MiXCR. This table holds about 840,000 distinct CDR3 sequences, almost 30% found once. Separately, the same data were catalogued under a study of T cells of mothers and their children. That study adds: For each mother, over 9.5 million TCR beta CDR3 reads were obtained, and for each child, about 3 million.

The chain uses TRBV12-3 or TRBV12-4 and TRBJ2-2; 10 nucleotides align to TRBD2. The sequencing input was blood. The receptor's source is a middle-aged woman in good health. The CDR3 DNA follows: TGTGCCAGCAGACCGGGACTAGCGTTGACCGGGGAGCTGTTTTTT. Translation gives CASRPGLALTGELFF.